The TCR beta chain described here comes from a study of blood T cells in healthy people across ages. Germline loops: CDR1 DFQATT, CDR2 SNEGSKA (reference sequence). V lost 0 bases and J 6 bases, leaving 9 bases between the germline ends. This CDR3 is 13 amino acids long. A sample-barcoded 5' primer and a J-beta primer mix were used in a second PCR of roughly 7 to 12 cycles. Through a template-switch adaptor with 12 random nucleotides, each cDNA molecule received a tag. TCRdb re-called the 5' RACE reads through MiXCR, storing one row per CDR3 protein. The profile shows roughly 1,500,000 distinct CDR3 sequences, about 31% of them singletons. Whole-study results and caveats: Higher diversity, along with more naive CD4+ cells, distinguished long-lived donors from aged donors.

On this clonotype: The antigen is not known.

The sample was blood. The chain is built from TRBV20-1 and TRBJ2-1, with D uncertain. This receptor was obtained from a woman aged 25-40 years in good health. CDR3 loop: CSAREPKINEQFF. CDR3 in DNA: TGCAGTGCTAGAGAGCCGAAAATCAATGAGCAGTTCTTC.